Listed below are T cell receptor beta chains from one sample, sequenced in a study of spatial heterogeneity in lung cancer. TCRdb re-derived calls from the 5' RACE reads in MiXCR, one entry per CDR3 protein. The table records over 5,500 distinct CDR3 sequences, roughly a tenth of them present only once. The source material was lung tumor tissue, sampled at surgery. These receptors came from a female donor with early-stage non-small cell lung cancer. Both conserved end residues are part of each CDR3. A D gene is named only where the DNA matches it firmly. Rows may omit the clone size; those that give it use once, few, many or a size class.

j_call: TRBJ1-2
d_call: NA
clone_size: large
v_call: TRBV5-8
cdr3_aa: CASSLVGYTF
cdr3_nt: TGTGCCAGCAGCTTGGTGGGCTACACCTTC

j_call: TRBJ1-5
d_call: NA
clone_size: medium-sized
v_call: TRBV4-3
cdr3_aa: CASSQEYWEIKHF
cdr3_nt: TGCGCCAGCAGCCAGGAATACTGGGAGATCAAGCATTTT

j_call: TRBJ2-7
d_call: NA
clone_size: medium-sized
v_call: TRBV20-1
cdr3_aa: CSASAGAHSYEQYF
cdr3_nt: TGCAGTGCTAGTGCGGGGGCCCACTCCTACGAGCAGTACTTC

j_call: TRBJ1-1
d_call: NA
clone_size: medium-sized
v_call: TRBV30
cdr3_aa: CAWSPGPNTEAFF
cdr3_nt: TGTGCCTGGAGTCCGGGTCCCAACACTGAAGCTTTCTTT

j_call: TRBJ1-5
d_call: NA
clone_size: medium-sized
v_call: TRBV19
cdr3_aa: CASLRTAHSNQPQHF
cdr3_nt: TGTGCCAGTTTGAGGACAGCTCATAGCAATCAGCCCCAGCATTTT

j_call: TRBJ2-5
d_call: TRBD2
clone_size: medium-sized
v_call: TRBV20-1
cdr3_aa: CSAMVAGTQETQYF
cdr3_nt: TGCAGTGCAATGGTAGCGGGGACCCAAGAGACCCAGTACTTC

j_call: TRBJ1-3
d_call: NA
clone_size: NA
v_call: TRBV27
cdr3_aa: CASSFGRGNTIYF
cdr3_nt: TGTGCCAGCAGTTTTGGCAGAGGAAACACCATATATTTT

j_call: TRBJ2-2
d_call: TRBD1
clone_size: NA
v_call: TRBV7-3
cdr3_aa: CASRDRGRDTGELFF
cdr3_nt: TGTGCCAGCAGGGACAGGGGGCGGGACACCGGGGAGCTGTTTTTT

j_call: TRBJ1-1
d_call: NA
clone_size: medium-sized
v_call: TRBV6-2/TRBV6-3
cdr3_aa: CASSHGTLEAFF
cdr3_nt: TGTGCCAGCAGTCACGGGACCCTCGAAGCTTTCTTT

j_call: TRBJ2-7
d_call: NA
clone_size: many
v_call: TRBV6-2/TRBV6-3
cdr3_aa: CASSYKGTYEQYF
cdr3_nt: TGTGCCAGCAGTTATAAGGGCACCTACGAGCAGTACTTC

j_call: TRBJ2-5
d_call: TRBD1
clone_size: medium-sized
v_call: TRBV29-1
cdr3_aa: CSVGTGRRETQYF
cdr3_nt: TGCAGCGTCGGGACAGGGCGAAGAGAGACCCAGTACTTC

j_call: TRBJ2-7
d_call: NA
clone_size: NA
v_call: TRBV6-1
cdr3_aa: CASSVLDGRNNEQYF
cdr3_nt: TGTGCCAGCAGCGTTCTGGATGGGAGGAACAACGAGCAGTACTTC

j_call: TRBJ2-7
d_call: NA
clone_size: few
v_call: TRBV6-5
cdr3_aa: CASKKGRVYEQYF
cdr3_nt: TGTGCCAGCAAAAAGGGAAGGGTCTACGAGCAGTACTTC

j_call: TRBJ2-3
d_call: TRBD2
clone_size: NA
v_call: TRBV20-1
cdr3_aa: CSAIGTRSPDTQYF
cdr3_nt: TGCAGTGCGATCGGGACTAGGAGTCCAGATACGCAGTATTTT

j_call: TRBJ2-1
d_call: TRBD1
clone_size: medium-sized
v_call: TRBV18
cdr3_aa: CASSPGQYDEQFF
cdr3_nt: TGTGCCAGCTCACCGGGACAGTACGATGAGCAGTTCTTC

j_call: TRBJ2-6
d_call: NA
clone_size: medium-sized
v_call: TRBV7-9
cdr3_aa: CASSLGQAGANVLTF
cdr3_nt: TGTGCCAGCAGCTTAGGACAGGCTGGGGCCAACGTCCTGACTTTC

j_call: TRBJ1-4
d_call: TRBD1
clone_size: NA
v_call: TRBV28
cdr3_aa: CASSLTGWNEKLFF
cdr3_nt: TGTGCCAGCAGTTTGACAGGGTGGAATGAAAAACTGTTTTTT

j_call: TRBJ2-7
d_call: TRBD1
clone_size: medium-sized
v_call: TRBV30
cdr3_aa: CAWRGTGNAYEQYF
cdr3_nt: TGTGCCTGGAGGGGGACAGGGAATGCCTACGAGCAGTACTTC

j_call: TRBJ1-4
d_call: NA
clone_size: NA
v_call: TRBV28
cdr3_aa: CASQGQSATNEKLFF
cdr3_nt: TGTGCCAGCCAAGGACAGAGCGCAACTAATGAAAAACTGTTTTTT

j_call: TRBJ1-1
d_call: NA
clone_size: many
v_call: TRBV6-2/TRBV6-3
cdr3_aa: CASSYPPGAPNTEAFF
cdr3_nt: TGTGCCAGCAGTTACCCCCCAGGAGCACCCAACACTGAAGCTTTCTTT

j_call: TRBJ2-2
d_call: TRBD1
clone_size: medium-sized
v_call: TRBV12-5
cdr3_aa: CASGLLTGKETGELFF
cdr3_nt: TGTGCTAGTGGTTTGTTGACAGGGAAGGAGACCGGGGAGCTGTTTTTT

j_call: TRBJ1-2
d_call: TRBD1
clone_size: medium-sized
v_call: TRBV6-5
cdr3_aa: CASSTRTGTAWGYTF
cdr3_nt: TGTGCCAGCAGTACCCGGACAGGGACAGCCTGGGGCTACACCTTC

j_call: TRBJ1-2
d_call: TRBD1
clone_size: many
v_call: TRBV20-1
cdr3_aa: CSARDSYNYGYTF
cdr3_nt: TGCAGTGCGAGGGACAGTTATAACTATGGCTACACCTTC

j_call: TRBJ2-7
d_call: NA
clone_size: few
v_call: TRBV6-2/TRBV6-3
cdr3_aa: CASSSLGINYEQYF
cdr3_nt: TGTGCCAGCAGTTCTCTAGGGATCAACTACGAGCAGTACTTC

j_call: TRBJ2-3
d_call: TRBD1
clone_size: many
v_call: TRBV6-1
cdr3_aa: CASRTRDRVADTQYF
cdr3_nt: TGTGCCAGCAGAACCCGGGACAGGGTGGCAGATACGCAGTATTTT

j_call: TRBJ2-7
d_call: NA
clone_size: few
v_call: TRBV4-1
cdr3_aa: CASSQVQAPYEQYF
cdr3_nt: TGCGCCAGCAGCCAAGTACAGGCCCCCTACGAGCAGTACTTC

j_call: TRBJ2-4
d_call: NA
clone_size: medium-sized
v_call: TRBV20-1
cdr3_aa: CSAIPEIPSYGIQYF
cdr3_nt: TGCAGTGCTATCCCCGAGATCCCCTCGTATGGCATTCAGTACTTC

j_call: TRBJ2-2
d_call: NA
clone_size: medium-sized
v_call: TRBV5-6
cdr3_aa: CASSFQTGELFF
cdr3_nt: TGTGCCAGCAGCTTCCAGACCGGGGAGCTGTTTTTT

j_call: TRBJ2-3
d_call: TRBD2
clone_size: many
v_call: TRBV27
cdr3_aa: CASSVRGLAGGFTDTQYF
cdr3_nt: TGTGCCAGCAGTGTACGCGGACTAGCGGGGGGGTTCACAGATACGCAGTATTTT

j_call: TRBJ1-2
d_call: NA
clone_size: medium-sized
v_call: TRBV11-2
cdr3_aa: CASSFQQALTGGYTF
cdr3_nt: TGTGCCAGCAGCTTTCAGCAGGCCTTAACAGGGGGCTACACCTTC

j_call: TRBJ1-2
d_call: NA
clone_size: NA
v_call: TRBV4-1
cdr3_aa: CASSLIDSYGYTF
cdr3_nt: TGCGCCAGCAGCCTCATCGACAGCTATGGCTACACCTTC

j_call: TRBJ1-2
d_call: NA
clone_size: many
v_call: TRBV9
cdr3_aa: CASSVEAGPNYGYTF
cdr3_nt: TGTGCCAGCAGCGTAGAGGCAGGCCCCAACTATGGCTACACCTTC

j_call: TRBJ2-3
d_call: TRBD2
clone_size: few
v_call: TRBV9
cdr3_aa: CASSVGGLAGGADTQYF
cdr3_nt: TGTGCCAGCAGCGTAGGAGGACTAGCGGGAGGGGCAGATACGCAGTATTTT

j_call: TRBJ2-7
d_call: TRBD1
clone_size: few
v_call: TRBV7-9
cdr3_aa: CASSYPGGGEQYF
cdr3_nt: TGTGCCAGCAGCTATCCAGGGGGCGGCGAGCAGTACTTC

j_call: TRBJ1-5
d_call: NA
clone_size: many
v_call: TRBV18
cdr3_aa: CASSPYGIDQPQHF
cdr3_nt: TGTGCCAGCTCACCATACGGGATCGATCAGCCCCAGCATTTT

j_call: TRBJ1-2
d_call: TRBD1
clone_size: many
v_call: TRBV6-2/TRBV6-3
cdr3_aa: CASSFQQGPYGYTF
cdr3_nt: TGTGCCAGCAGTTTCCAACAGGGGCCCTATGGCTACACCTTC

j_call: TRBJ2-1
d_call: NA
clone_size: medium-sized
v_call: TRBV11-3
cdr3_aa: CASSPGTDDEQFF
cdr3_nt: TGTGCCAGCAGCCCGGGGACGGATGATGAGCAGTTCTTC

j_call: TRBJ2-3
d_call: TRBD1
clone_size: medium-sized
v_call: TRBV12-3/TRBV12-4
cdr3_aa: CASSLAFGTGGPTDTQYF
cdr3_nt: TGTGCCAGCAGTTTAGCATTCGGGACAGGGGGCCCCACAGATACGCAGTATTTT

j_call: TRBJ1-1
d_call: TRBD1
clone_size: medium-sized
v_call: TRBV29-1
cdr3_aa: CSVSGQAGMNTEAFF
cdr3_nt: TGCAGCGTTTCAGGACAGGCGGGTATGAACACTGAAGCTTTCTTT

j_call: TRBJ1-1
d_call: TRBD1
clone_size: medium-sized
v_call: TRBV18
cdr3_aa: CASSSRTGQKRTEAFF
cdr3_nt: TGTGCCAGCTCAAGTCGGACAGGGCAAAAAAGGACTGAAGCTTTCTTT

j_call: TRBJ1-2
d_call: TRBD1
clone_size: medium-sized
v_call: TRBV12-3/TRBV12-4
cdr3_aa: CASSQSRGRNYGYTF
cdr3_nt: TGTGCCAGCAGTCAAAGCAGGGGGCGCAACTATGGCTACACCTTC

j_call: TRBJ1-2
d_call: TRBD1
clone_size: medium-sized
v_call: TRBV6-2/TRBV6-3
cdr3_aa: CASSYHSGTDYGYTF
cdr3_nt: TGTGCCAGCAGCTATCATTCCGGGACAGACTATGGCTACACCTTC

j_call: TRBJ1-2
d_call: NA
clone_size: medium-sized
v_call: TRBV12-3/TRBV12-4
cdr3_aa: CASSYGYGYTF
cdr3_nt: TGTGCCAGCAGTTACGGGTATGGCTACACCTTC

j_call: TRBJ1-1
d_call: NA
clone_size: many
v_call: TRBV9
cdr3_aa: CASSVTGQNTEAFF
cdr3_nt: TGTGCCAGCAGCGTCACAGGGCAGAACACTGAAGCTTTCTTT

j_call: TRBJ1-6
d_call: TRBD1
clone_size: medium-sized
v_call: TRBV5-1
cdr3_aa: CASSRGTGGDSPLHF
cdr3_nt: TGCGCCAGCAGCAGGGGGACAGGAGGTGATTCACCCCTCCACTTT

j_call: TRBJ2-1
d_call: TRBD2
clone_size: medium-sized
v_call: TRBV4-3
cdr3_aa: CASSPSGVSGGNNEQFF
cdr3_nt: TGCGCCAGCAGCCCTTCAGGCGTTAGCGGGGGAAACAATGAGCAGTTCTTC

j_call: TRBJ2-5
d_call: TRBD1
clone_size: medium-sized
v_call: TRBV4-1
cdr3_aa: CASSPRQGGSQETQYF
cdr3_nt: TGCGCCAGCAGCCCCCGACAGGGCGGATCTCAAGAGACCCAGTACTTC

j_call: TRBJ2-1
d_call: NA
clone_size: medium-sized
v_call: TRBV28
cdr3_aa: CASSRNNEQFF
cdr3_nt: TGTGCCAGCAGCAGAAACAATGAGCAGTTCTTC

j_call: TRBJ2-1
d_call: TRBD1
clone_size: NA
v_call: TRBV7-3
cdr3_aa: CASSLRRDRDSEQFF
cdr3_nt: TGTGCCAGCAGCTTAAGAAGGGACAGGGATAGTGAGCAGTTCTTC

j_call: TRBJ2-2
d_call: NA
clone_size: many
v_call: TRBV9
cdr3_aa: CASSVASWPTGELFF
cdr3_nt: TGTGCCAGCAGCGTAGCATCCTGGCCCACCGGGGAGCTGTTTTTT

j_call: TRBJ1-1
d_call: TRBD1
clone_size: NA
v_call: TRBV3-1
cdr3_aa: CASSLTGAEAFF
cdr3_nt: TGTGCCAGCAGCCTGACAGGGGCTGAAGCTTTCTTT

j_call: TRBJ2-1
d_call: NA
clone_size: many
v_call: TRBV29-1
cdr3_aa: CSVEESLARFF
cdr3_nt: TGCAGCGTTGAAGAATCGCTAGCACGGTTCTTC

j_call: TRBJ1-3
d_call: TRBD1
clone_size: many
v_call: TRBV28
cdr3_aa: CATGTGNSGNTIYF
cdr3_nt: TGTGCGACAGGGACTGGGAACTCTGGAAACACCATATATTTT